This TCR beta chain was documented in a study of CD8 T cell repertoires and HIV-1 epitope variants. Study-level information: Control wells had CMV/EBV/flu peptides, negative Ebola AY9, or no peptide. Tested: three Gag epitope families, Nef HW9 and YT9.

CDR3 length equals 11 residues. TCR beta CDR3 was sequenced at survey depth on immunoSEQ. TCRdb keeps only in-frame clones here, not all; method: immunoSEQ multiplex PCR. The sample carries around 4,900 clones, roughly 67% recorded once. On this clone itself: The antigen is unknown.

The specimen sequenced was cultured CD8+ T cells derived from PBMCs. The source of this sequence is a male donor with HIV. The chain combines TRBV21-1 with TRBJ1-1. TRBV21-1 is marked as a pseudogene. Here the CDR3 DNA reads TGTGCCAGCAGCGAAAGGACTGAAGCTTTCTTT. Its translation is CASSERTEAFF.